The 5 T cell receptor beta chains below come from one sample, sequenced in a study of CD8+ T cells in alopecia areata. Treatment noted: oral pan-JAK inhibitor, 5-10 mg twice daily. The sequencing template was cDNA reverse transcribed from extracted RNA. The repertoire was sequenced with immunoSEQ multiplex PCR; TCRdb's copy has only in-frame clones and lacks some. The sample records fewer than 150,000 clones, 58% being singletons. The material sequenced was CD8+ T cells sorted from blood, taken at week 4, from a patient treated with tofacitinib. The receptors were sampled from a human donor with alopecia areata.

Only a few counts were recorded for this clone. The chain combines TRBV25-1 with TRBJ1-1; D might be TRBD1 (6 bases). This CDR3 spans 14 amino acids. Between the trimmed V and J ends, which lost 3 bases and 4 bases, there was a span of 12 bases. Per the germline V gene, CDR1 is MGHDK and CDR2 is SYGVNS. The DNA of the CDR3 is TGTGCCAGCAGTGACGCCCAGGGGAGCACTGAAGCTTTCTTT. Translating it yields CASSDAQGSTEAFF.

V usage is TRBV9 and J usage is TRBJ2-1; a possible D gene is TRBD1 (9 bases). In germline, CDR1 is SGDLS, CDR2 YYNGEE. V dropped 3 bases and J dropped 7 bases, with 17 bases sitting between them. This CDR3 is built from 15 residues. DNA for the CDR3: TGTGCCAGCAGCGATACAGGGGGCGGGAGGAATGAGCAGTTCTTC. This translates into CASSDTGGGRNEQFF.

This clone has only a few counts. V is TRBV5-1 and J is TRBJ2-7, with a possible D match to TRBD1 (5 bases). Germline-derived CDR1 and CDR2 are SGHRS and YFSETQ. The CDR3 contains 14 residues. Trimming took off 4 bases at V and 0 bases at J, with 11 bases between the two ends. The CDR3 here is CASSPLGVSYEQYF. CDR3 bases: TGCGCCAGCAGCCCCTTAGGGGTCTCCTACGAGCAGTACTTC.

A note on this clone: Other nucleotide sequences from this sample produce the same CDR3. The V and J genes are TRBV7-9 and TRBJ1-1; no clear D. Germline lookup yields CDR1 SEHNR and CDR2 FQNEAQ (reference sequence). The CDR3 covers 13 residues. The V gene lost 1 base and the J gene lost 1 base, with 4 bases spanning the gap. The CDR3 DNA sequence: TGTGCCAGCAGCTTAGGTAGGAACACTGAAGCTTTCTTT. Amino acid sequence: CASSLGRNTEAFF.

The J gene is TRBJ1-2, the V gene TRBV6-1, with TRBD1 matching 8 bases. With 8 bases clipped from V and 4 bases from J, the junction kept 6 bases outside the gene matches. The CDR3 sequence is 13 residues long. The germline V gene encodes CDR1 MNHNS and CDR2 SASEGT. Here the CDR3 reads CASYRDRFYGYTF. The CDR3 DNA follows: TGTGCCAGCTACCGGGACAGGTTCTATGGCTACACCTTC.